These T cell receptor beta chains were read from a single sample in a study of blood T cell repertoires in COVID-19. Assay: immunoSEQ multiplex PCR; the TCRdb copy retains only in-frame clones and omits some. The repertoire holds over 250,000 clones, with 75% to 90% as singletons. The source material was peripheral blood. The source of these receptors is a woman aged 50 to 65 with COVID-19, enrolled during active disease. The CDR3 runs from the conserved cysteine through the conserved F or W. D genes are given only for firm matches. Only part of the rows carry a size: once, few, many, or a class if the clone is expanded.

CASSPGTGGSNTQYF,TGCGCCAGCAGCCCCGGGACTGGGGGTAGTAATACGCAGTATTTT,once,-,TRBJ2-3,TRBV5-1
CASSLSTDTQYF,TGTGCCAGCAGCCTAAGCACAGATACGCAGTATTTT,-,-,TRBJ2-3,TRBV3-1/TRBV3-2
CASSLSPGERDGYTF,TGTGCCAGCAGCCTATCTCCCGGGGAACGGGATGGCTACACCTTC,-,-,TRBJ1-2,TRBV7-6
CATSDPGALGQYF,TGTGCCACCAGTGATCCAGGGGCCCTCGGGCAGTATTTT,few,-,TRBJ2-3,TRBV24-1
CASSAGLYEQYF,TGTGCCAGTAGTGCAGGGCTCTACGAGCAGTACTTC,-,-,TRBJ2-7,TRBV19
CASSLALTRSSYEQYF,TGTGCCAGCAGCTTAGCGCTTACTAGGAGCTCCTACGAGCAGTACTTC,-,-,TRBJ2-7,TRBV7-2
CATSEQGYEQYF,TGTGCCACCTCCGAACAGGGATACGAGCAGTACTTC,-,-,TRBJ2-7,TRBV19
CASSLSAGGIRDTQYF,TGTGCCAGCAGTTTATCGGCAGGGGGGATAAGAGATACGCAGTATTTT,-,-,TRBJ2-3,TRBV27
CASSLGSGLVNEQFF,TGCGCCAGCAGCTTGGGGTCAGGCCTCGTAAATGAGCAGTTCTTC,-,-,TRBJ2-1,TRBV5-1
CASSFDSPKGTQYF,TGTGCCAGCAGCTTTGACAGTCCTAAAGGGACCCAGTACTTC,-,-,TRBJ2-5,TRBV5-5